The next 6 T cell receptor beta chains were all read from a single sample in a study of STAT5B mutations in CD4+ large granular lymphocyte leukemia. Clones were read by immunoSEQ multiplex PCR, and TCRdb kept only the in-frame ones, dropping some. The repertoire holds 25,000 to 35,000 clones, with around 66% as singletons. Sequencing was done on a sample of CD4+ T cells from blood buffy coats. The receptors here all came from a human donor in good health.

The DNA of the CDR3 is TGTGCCAGCAGCCCGAGACTAGGGAGCACAGATACGCAGTATTTT. Translating gives CASSPRLGSTDTQYF. This sequence joins TRBV7-3 and TRBJ2-3; possibly TRBD2 for D (6 bases). The length of the CDR3 is 15 residues. Germline CDR1 SGHTA, CDR2 FQGTGA. V shed 5 bases and J shed 0 bases, with 12 bases lying between them. The complete variable domain, with remaining parts taken from reference TRBV7-3 and TRBJ2-3, reads GAGVSQTPSNKVTEKGKYVELRCDPISGHTALYWYRQSLGQGPEFLIYFQGTGAADDSGLPNDRFFAVRPEGSVSTLKIQRTERGDSAVYLCASSPRLGSTDTQYFGPGTRLTVL.

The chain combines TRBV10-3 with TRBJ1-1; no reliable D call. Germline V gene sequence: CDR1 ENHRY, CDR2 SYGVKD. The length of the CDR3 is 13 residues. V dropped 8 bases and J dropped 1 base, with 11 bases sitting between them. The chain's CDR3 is CAIEQQKNTEAFF. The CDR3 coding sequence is TGTGCCATCGAACAACAGAAGAACACTGAAGCTTTCTTT.

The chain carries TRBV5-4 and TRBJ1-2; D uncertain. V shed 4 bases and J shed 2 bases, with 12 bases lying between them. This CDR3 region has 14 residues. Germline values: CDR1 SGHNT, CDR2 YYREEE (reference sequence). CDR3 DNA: TGTGCCAGCAGCGCTGACTTCCCAAACTATGGCTACACCTTC. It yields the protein CASSADFPNYGYTF.

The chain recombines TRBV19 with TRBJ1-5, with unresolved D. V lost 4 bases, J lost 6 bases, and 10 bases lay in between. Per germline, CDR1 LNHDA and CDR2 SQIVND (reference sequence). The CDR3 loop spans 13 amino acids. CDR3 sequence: CASSNILGQPQHF. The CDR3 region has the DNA TGTGCCAGTAGTAATATTCTAGGTCAGCCCCAGCATTTT.

CDR3 in amino acids: CASSKRVWADTQYF. The DNA of the CDR3 is TGTGCCAGTAGTAAGCGGGTTTGGGCAGATACGCAGTATTTT. The chain joins TRBV19 to TRBJ2-3; D is possibly TRBD2 (6 bases). Germline values: CDR1 LNHDA, CDR2 SQIVND (reference sequence). V lost 4 bases to trimming and J lost 4 bases, with 12 bases between them. The CDR3 is 14 residues long.

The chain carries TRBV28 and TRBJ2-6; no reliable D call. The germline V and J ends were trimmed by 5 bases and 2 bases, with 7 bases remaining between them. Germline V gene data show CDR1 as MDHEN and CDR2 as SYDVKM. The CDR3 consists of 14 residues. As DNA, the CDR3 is TGTGCCAGCAGTGCCCCGCCTGGGGCCAACGTCCTGACTTTC. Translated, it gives CASSAPPGANVLTF.